Each of the 29 T cell receptor beta chains below was sequenced from the same sample in a study of neurological immune-mediated disorders. Stated time point: longitudinal time-point 2. One entry per CDR3 protein results from TCRdb running MiXCR on the 5' RACE reads. Among tens of thousands of distinct CDR3 sequences, about 5% were seen once, and the ten largest hold 7.9%. Material: PBMCs. All receptors come from a woman aged 60 to 75 with multiple sclerosis.

Many counts were recorded for this clonotype. J is TRBJ2-7 and V is TRBV4-1, with TRBD2 as a possible D gene (7 bases). The V gene lost 2 bases and the J gene lost 3 bases, with 17 bases spanning the gap. Germline values: CDR1 MGHRA, CDR2 YSYEKL. This CDR3 is built from 16 residues. Here the CDR3 DNA reads TGCGCCAGCAGCCAACTGGGGGGGCGCCGGATCTACGAGCAGTACTTC. This gives the protein CASSQLGGRRIYEQYF.

This clonotype was counted only a few times. This chain uses TRBV10-2 with TRBJ2-3; 11 positions match TRBD2. J gave up 3 bases and V 6 bases, and 8 bases lay outside the gene matches. This CDR3 is built from 16 residues. Germline CDR1 and CDR2: WSHSY and SAAADI. The CDR3 DNA reads as TGCGCCAGCAGACAACTAGCGGGGGTAGGGACAGATACGCAGTATTTT. It yields the protein CASRQLAGVGTDTQYF.

About this clonotype: Just one base apart from a much larger clone, this may be a read error. J is TRBJ2-3 and V is TRBV7-2, with TRBD2 matching 11 bases. After removal of 1 base from V and 9 bases from J, the junction contained 3 bases not matched to a gene. The CDR3 has 14 amino acids. Germline CDR1 reads SGHTA; CDR2 reads FQGNSA. DNA for the CDR3: TGTGCCAGCAGCTTAGAGGGACTAGCGGAAACGCAGTATTTT. Protein sequence: CASSLEGLAETQYF.

This clonotype was detected many times. The chain couples TRBV29-1 to TRBJ1-2; D not certain. CDR1 is SQVTM, CDR2 ANQGSEA, per germline. The CDR3 length is 12 residues. The V and J ends lost 3 bases and 10 bases respectively, with 15 bases between them. CDR3 in amino acids: CSVDGRYMDYTF. The CDR3, as DNA: TGCAGCGTTGATGGACGGTATATGGACTACACCTTC.

This clonotype has ten or more counts. CDR3 DNA: TGTGCCAGCACCCTAGGGATGGCCAACACTGAAGCTTTCTTT. Translating gives CASTLGMANTEAFF. The rearrangement joins TRBV12-3 or TRBV12-4 to TRBJ1-1; the D is unclear. This CDR3 has 14 residues. V was cut by 7 bases and J by 2 bases, with 14 bases left in between.

This clonotype was found many times. The CDR3 loop reads CASSLLLHEQFF. The CDR3 region has the DNA TGCGCCAGCAGCTTGCTTCTTCATGAGCAGTTCTTC. V usage is TRBV5-1 and J usage is TRBJ2-1; the D is unclear. This CDR3 has 12 residues. V lost 1 base and J lost 8, with 7 bases in between. Germline V gives CDR1 SGHRS, CDR2 YFSETQ.

This clonotype appeared a single time. In DNA, the CDR3 is TGTGCCCGCGACTCCAGAGGGTATGGCTACACCTTC. Protein product: CARDSRGYGYTF. The rearrangement joins TRBV30 to TRBJ1-2; D is uncertain. The germline V and J ends were trimmed by 8 bases and 5 bases, with 15 bases remaining between them. This CDR3 comprises 12 residues. Germline V gene lookup returns CDR1 GTSNPN and CDR2 SVGIG (reference sequence).

This clonotype was counted ten times or more. The chain joins TRBV20-1 to TRBJ1-3; maybe TRBD1 (6 bases). The CDR3 has 13 residues. V was trimmed by 6 bases and J by 3 bases, leaving 12 bases between them. Germline V gene data show CDR1 as DFQATT and CDR2 as SNEGSKA (reference sequence). The CDR3: CSAGHRVGNTIYF. The CDR3 nucleotides are TGCAGTGCCGGACACAGGGTTGGAAACACCATATATTTT.

At least ten counts were recorded for this clonotype. The chain carries TRBV10-3 and TRBJ2-7, with D possibly being TRBD1 or TRBD2 (5 bases each). Trimming stripped 3 bases from V and 6 bases from J, with 12 bases between. Looked up from germline, CDR1 is ENHRY and CDR2 is SYGVKD. This CDR3 has 13 amino acids. The CDR3 DNA follows: TGTGCCATCAGTGAACCGGGACCGAGCGAGCAGTACTTC. Its protein product is CAISEPGPSEQYF.

This clonotype was detected ten times or more. The rearrangement joins TRBV2 to TRBJ2-7; no reliable D call. V was pared by 7 bases and J by 2 bases, with 12 bases between. CDR1 is SNHLY, CDR2 FYNNEI, per germline. The CDR3 loop spans 13 amino acids. CDR3 nucleotide sequence: TGTGCCAGCATGAAACTCAGCCCCTACGAGCAGTACTTC. This gives the protein CASMKLSPYEQYF.

This clonotype was recorded at least ten times. The V call is TRBV28, the J call TRBJ2-7; D may be TRBD1 (5 bases). V was cut by 2 bases and J by 3 bases, with 11 bases left in between. CDR3 size: 14 residues. Germline V gives CDR1 MDHEN, CDR2 SYDVKM. The CDR3 bases are TGTGCCAGCAGTTTAGGTAACAGGTACTACGAGCAGTACTTC. Amino acid sequence: CASSLGNRYYEQYF. Based on the CDR3 plus reference TRBV28 and TRBJ2-7, the full variable domain is DVKVTQSSRYLVKRTGEKVFLECVQDMDHENMFWYRQDPGLGLRLIYFSYDVKMKEKGDIPEGYSVSREKKERFSLILESASTNQTSMYLCASSLGNRYYEQYFGPGTRLTVT.

This clonotype was detected many times. The V call is TRBV20-1, the J call TRBJ2-2; 10 bases are a match to TRBD1. Trimming cost V 6 bases and J 1 base; bases outside gene matches: 11. The germline V gene encodes CDR1 DFQATT and CDR2 SNEGSKA (reference sequence). The CDR3 runs 17 residues. The DNA of the CDR3 is TGCAGTGCGACGGGACAGGGGAAGAGGGTGAACACCGGGGAGCTGTTTTTT. The encoded protein is CSATGQGKRVNTGELFF.

This clonotype has only a few counts. The chain recombines TRBV3-1 with TRBJ2-5; no clear D. This CDR3 comprises 12 residues. V shed 4 bases and J shed 5 bases, with 8 bases lying between them. CDR1 is LGHDT and CDR2 is YNNKEL in the germline V gene (reference sequence). CDR3 protein: CASSRYKETQYF. CDR3 DNA: TGTGCCAGCAGCCGATATAAGGAGACCCAGTACTTC.

The sample holds many counts of this clonotype. V and J are TRBV5-1 and TRBJ2-5; 7 bases map to TRBD1. From germline, CDR1 is SGHRS and CDR2 YFSETQ. CDR3 length equals 14 residues. The V and J ends lost 2 bases and 3 bases, in that order; junction bases with no gene match: 4. The CDR3 nucleotides are TGCGCCAGCAGCTTCAACAGGGGTGAAGAGACCCAGTACTTC. Encoded protein: CASSFNRGEETQYF.

This clonotype was found many times. This chain uses TRBV29-1 with TRBJ2-2, with 7 bases fitting TRBD1. This CDR3 spans 15 amino acids. Germline values: CDR1 SQVTM, CDR2 ANQGSEA. V lost 7 bases and J lost 1; bases outside the gene matches: 9. CDR3 sequence: CSASNRQGNTGELFF. The CDR3 DNA reads as TGCAGCGCAAGTAATAGACAGGGGAACACCGGGGAGCTGTTTTTT.

This clonotype was detected ten times or more. An end of the junction differs from the germline gene, which may be a read error. CDR3 residues: CASGLQGHYGYTF. The CDR3 DNA reads as TGTGCCAGCGGTTTACAGGGCCACTATGGCTACACCTTC. The chain is built from TRBV12-3 or TRBV12-4 and TRBJ1-2; D is possibly TRBD1 (6 bases). The CDR3 covers 13 residues.

The chain links TRBV5-8 to TRBJ2-1; TRBD1 is a possible D gene (7 bases). There are 15 residues in the CDR3. Germline CDR1 reads SGHTS; CDR2 reads YDEGEE. The ends were cut back, 4 bases at V and 6 bases at J, with 17 bases in the middle. The CDR3 bases are TGTGCCAGCAGCCGCGGGACAGAGGGGCTCAATGAGCAGTTCTTC. The encoded protein is CASSRGTEGLNEQFF.

This clonotype has ten or more counts. The rearrangement links TRBV29-1 to TRBJ2-7; TRBD1 matches at 8 bases. The CDR3 is made up of 12 amino acids. J was trimmed by 4 bases and V by 4 bases; bases with no gene match: 3. Germline V gene sequence: CDR1 SQVTM, CDR2 ANQGSEA. The CDR3 bases are TGCAGCGTTGTTACAGGGGGATACGAGCAGTACTTC. Its translation is CSVVTGGYEQYF.

This clonotype has a count of ten or more. The chain is built from TRBV7-2 and TRBJ2-7, with a weak D call TRBD2 (6 bases). Deletions cut 3 bases from V and 2 bases from J, with 14 bases between. Germline-derived CDR1 and CDR2 are SGHTA and FQGNSA. This CDR3 region has 15 residues. The CDR3 is CASSFTGLHTYEQYF. The CDR3 DNA follows: TGTGCCAGCAGCTTCACGGGACTCCATACCTACGAGCAGTACTTC. The full variable domain, completed using reference TRBV7-2 and TRBJ2-7, is GAGVSQSPSNKVTEKGKDVELRCDPISGHTALYWYRQSLGQGLEFLIYFQGNSAPDKSGLPSDRFSAERTGGSVSTLTIQRTQQEDSAVYLCASSFTGLHTYEQYFGPGTRLTVT.

This clonotype was counted only a few times. The rearrangement links TRBV28 to TRBJ1-1, with 7 nucleotides matching TRBD1. Germline assignment: CDR1 MDHEN and CDR2 SYDVKM. The V segment lost 6 bases and the J segment 1 base; nucleotides outside the gene matches: 14. The CDR3 runs to 17 residues. This CDR3 reads CASRPRRTGVSNTEAFF. The CDR3, as DNA: TGTGCCAGCAGACCTAGGAGGACAGGAGTCTCGAACACTGAAGCTTTCTTT. Full variable domain (rest looked up from reference TRBV28 and TRBJ1-1): DVKVTQSSRYLVKRTGEKVFLECVQDMDHENMFWYRQDPGLGLRLIYFSYDVKMKEKGDIPEGYSVSREKKERFSLILESASTNQTSMYLCASRPRRTGVSNTEAFFGQGTRLTVV.

Many counts were recorded for this clonotype. The chain has TRBV14 and TRBJ1-1; maybe TRBD1 (5 bases). V was shortened by 2 bases and J by 1 base, with 14 bases between the two germline ends. This CDR3 is 16 amino acids long. Germline loops: CDR1 SGHDN, CDR2 FVKESK. CDR3 sequence reads: CASSQMGEGGNTEAFF. The CDR3 DNA reads as TGTGCCAGCAGCCAAATGGGGGAAGGTGGGAACACTGAAGCTTTCTTT. The full variable domain, its missing parts supplied by reference TRBV14 and TRBJ1-1, is EAGVTQFPSHSVIEKGQTVTLRCDPISGHDNLYWYRRVMGKEIKFLLHFVKESKQDESGMPNNRFLAERTGGTYSTLKVQPAELEDSGVYFCASSQMGEGGNTEAFFGQGTRLTVV.

The sample holds many counts of this clonotype. The rearrangement joins TRBV12-3 or TRBV12-4 to TRBJ1-4; weak D call: TRBD1 (6 bases). The CDR3 runs to 14 residues. V lost 0 bases, J lost 5 bases, and 7 bases lay in between. For the CDR3, the DNA is TGTGCCAGCAGTTTAGCAGGGGGGAATGAAAAACTGTTTTTT. Translating gives CASSLAGGNEKLFF.

This chain links TRBV6-6 with TRBJ1-1; the D is unclear. Germline V CDR1 and CDR2: MNHNY, SVGAGI (reference sequence). V was trimmed by 7 bases and J by 0 bases, leaving 9 bases between them. This CDR3 contains 13 residues. The CDR3 DNA follows: TGTGCCAGCACCTTTAGTCTGAACACTGAAGCTTTCTTT. As protein: CASTFSLNTEAFF.

The V gene is TRBV5-1, the J gene TRBJ1-4; D is ambiguous. The CDR3 sequence is 14 residues long. The germline V gene encodes CDR1 SGHRS and CDR2 YFSETQ. The V end lost 7 bases, the J end lost 0 bases, and 10 bases lay between the germline ends. The CDR3, as DNA: TGCGCCAGCCGCTACGAATCAACTAATGAAAAACTGTTTTTT. Its protein product is CASRYESTNEKLFF.

The chain joins TRBV20-1 to TRBJ1-4; 7 bases match TRBD1. Trimming cost V 5 bases and J 0 bases; bases outside gene matches: 15. Germline loops: CDR1 DFQATT, CDR2 SNEGSKA (reference sequence). The CDR3 is 18 residues long. This CDR3 is CSAPPRQGSFATNEKLFF. In DNA, the CDR3 is TGCAGTGCTCCCCCCAGACAGGGAAGTTTTGCAACTAATGAAAAACTGTTTTTT.

In its sample, this clonotype was seen many times. This chain uses TRBV29-1 with TRBJ2-5; TRBD1 matches at 9 bases. Per germline, CDR1 SQVTM and CDR2 ANQGSEA. This CDR3 spans 12 amino acids. V was pared by 7 bases and J by 14 bases, with 14 bases of the junction left unmatched. CDR3 residues: CSGGDHGTGPYF. The CDR3 DNA is TGCAGCGGCGGCGATCACGGGACAGGGCCCTACTTC.

This clonotype was picked up many times. The chain carries TRBV5-4 and TRBJ2-7; D remains ambiguous. V lost 2 bases and J lost 2, with 14 bases in between. The CDR3 totals 15 residues. Germline CDR1 SGHNT, CDR2 YYREEE (reference sequence). CDR3: CASSFEASRTYEQYF. The DNA of the CDR3 is TGTGCCAGCAGCTTTGAAGCAAGCCGAACCTACGAGCAGTACTTC. Combining the CDR3 with reference TRBV5-4 and TRBJ2-7 gives the whole variable domain ETGVTQSPTHLIKTRGQQVTLRCSSQSGHNTVSWYQQALGQGPQFIFQYYREEENGRGNFPPRFSGLQFPNYSSELNVNALELDDSALYLCASSFEASRTYEQYFGPGTRLTVT.

This clonotype was detected ten times or more. The chain recombines TRBV9 with TRBJ1-3; TRBD1 matches at 8 bases. V shed 3 bases and J 2 bases; nucleotides not matched to a gene: 4. Germline CDR1 and CDR2: SGDLS and YYNGEE. The CDR3 is 15 residues long. CDR3 in amino acids: CASSAPDRAGNTIYF. As DNA, the CDR3 is TGTGCCAGCAGCGCCCCGGACAGGGCTGGAAACACCATATATTTT.

The sample holds many counts of this clonotype. The chain links TRBV6-5 to TRBJ1-5, with TRBD1 matching over 7 bases. The CDR3 totals 15 residues. V shed 8 bases and J 3 bases; nucleotides not matched to a gene: 10. CDR1 and CDR2 (germline): MNHEY, SVGAGI. Here the CDR3 reads CASSNAGGVNQPQHF. CDR3 DNA: TGTGCCAGCTCCAACGCAGGGGGAGTCAATCAGCCCCAGCATTTT.